What follows are 15 T cell receptor beta chains derived from one specimen sequenced in a study of CD8 T cells in Susac syndrome. RNA, at roughly 0.45 to 1 ug, was reverse transcribed with random hexamers. Each CDR3 protein is one row after TCRdb ran MiXCR on the immunoSEQ multiplex PCR reads. The sample consists of some 180,000 distinct CDR3 sequences, roughly 94% of them appearing once. What was sequenced was CD4+ T cells from PBMCs. Source of these receptors: a human donor with Susac syndrome.

This rearrangement joins TRBV18 to TRBJ1-5, with a weak D call TRBD1 (5 bases). The CDR3 extends over 15 amino acids. Germline lookup yields CDR1 KGHSH and CDR2 LQKENI. With 2 bases removed from V and 5 bases from J, the gap between germline ends came to 13 bases. CDR3 protein: CASSPGGGRDQPQHF. CDR3 bases: TGTGCCAGCTCACCAGGGGGGGGAAGAGATCAGCCCCAGCATTTT.

This rearrangement joins TRBV20-1 to TRBJ2-1, with D perhaps given as TRBD1 or TRBD2 (5 bases each). This CDR3 is 15 amino acids long. The V gene's germline CDR1 is DFQATT and CDR2 SNEGSKA (reference sequence). V lost 5 bases and J lost 8, with 22 bases in between. The chain's CDR3 is CSAEAGRANLDEQFF. CDR3 sequence (DNA): TGCAGTGCTGAGGCAGGGCGGGCGAACCTGGATGAGCAGTTCTTC.

For this clonotype: Mismatch with germline at one junction end may stem from a read error. The CDR3 sequence: CASSLLADTQYF. The CDR3 DNA sequence: TGTGCCAGCAGCTTATTAGCAGATACGCAGTATTTT. The rearrangement uses TRBV28 and TRBJ2-3, with D uncertain. Germline values: CDR1 MDHEN, CDR2 SYDVKM. This CDR3 is built from 12 residues.

V is TRBV11-3 and J is TRBJ2-3; D is ambiguous. The length of the CDR3 is 12 residues. Germline V gene data show CDR1 as SGHNT and CDR2 as YENEEA. The ends were cut back, 4 bases at V and 7 bases at J, with 9 bases in the middle. CDR3 nucleotides: TGTGCCAGCAGCTCAGACTCAAATACGCAGTATTTT. Protein: CASSSDSNTQYF.

The rearrangement links TRBV30 to TRBJ1-5; D is uncertain. There are 13 residues in the CDR3. V shed 0 bases and J shed 5 bases, with 8 bases lying between them. Looked up from germline, CDR1 is GTSNPN and CDR2 is SVGIG (reference sequence). The CDR3 DNA is TGTGCCTGGAGTGTGAGCGGAGATCAGCCCCAGCATTTT. This encodes CAWSVSGDQPQHF.

The J gene is TRBJ1-3, the V gene TRBV30; perhaps TRBD1 as D (6 bases). CDR3 size: 12 residues. Germline V CDR1 and CDR2: GTSNPN, SVGIG (reference sequence). Trimming pared 7 bases from V and 2 bases from J, leaving 9 bases between. CDR3 region: CASDSPGNTIYF. The DNA of the CDR3 is TGTGCCTCGGACAGTCCTGGAAACACCATATATTTT.

This clonotype was seen only once. The chain couples TRBV7-8 to TRBJ1-5; no clear D. Germline assignment: CDR1 SGHVS and CDR2 FQNEAQ. The CDR3 covers 15 residues. Trimming removed 7 bases at V and 7 bases at J, with 20 bases between. CDR3 DNA sequence: TGTGCCAGCACTTGGGGTCTCGATAGAAGGCAGCCCCAGCATTTT. The encoded protein is CASTWGLDRRQPQHF.

The chain links TRBV24-1 to TRBJ2-2; D gene ambiguous. The CDR3 has 12 amino acids. The germline CDR1 and CDR2 sequences are KGHDR and SFDVKD. Trimming took off 4 bases at V and 8 bases at J, with 7 bases between the two ends. The chain's CDR3 is CATSDAWGELFF. In DNA form, the CDR3 reads TGTGCCACCAGTGACGCTTGGGGGGAGCTGTTTTTT.

CDR3 DNA sequence: TGTGCCAGCAGTTTCTCTCTAGCGATACCCACAGATACGCAGTATTTT. It codes for CASSFSLAIPTDTQYF. The chain is built from TRBV12-3 or TRBV12-4 and TRBJ2-3, with D maybe TRBD2 (6 bases). The ends were cut back, 3 bases at V and 2 bases at J, with 15 bases in the middle. The CDR3 is 16 amino acids.

This chain uses TRBV5-4 with TRBJ2-3; the D gene is possibly TRBD1 (5 bases). V lost 0 bases to trimming and J lost 4 bases, with 12 bases between them. Germline CDR1 is SGHNT and CDR2 is YYREEE (reference sequence). The CDR3 totals 15 residues. The CDR3 region has the DNA TGTGCCAGCAGCTTGGGGCAGGGAAGGCCAGATACGCAGTATTTT. This gives the protein CASSLGQGRPDTQYF.

V usage is TRBV2 and J usage is TRBJ2-5; D possibly corresponds to TRBD1 (6 bases). The V end was cut by 6 bases, the J end by 0 bases, with 11 bases between. This CDR3 is built from 14 residues. Germline loops: CDR1 SNHLY, CDR2 FYNNEI. The CDR3 DNA is TGTGCCAGCAGGGAGGACAGTAACCAAGAGACCCAGTACTTC. Protein: CASREDSNQETQYF.

The chain uses TRBV7-9 and TRBJ2-3; 9 bases fit TRBD1. CDR3 length equals 15 residues. V shed 4 bases and J 4 bases; nucleotides not matched to a gene: 6. Germline loops: CDR1 SEHNR, CDR2 FQNEAQ (reference sequence). This CDR3 is CASSSRTGVPDTQYF. The CDR3 nucleotides are TGTGCCAGCAGCTCCCGGACAGGGGTGCCAGATACGCAGTATTTT.

The V call is TRBV4-3, the J call TRBJ2-7; D remains ambiguous. The CDR3 has 15 amino acids. V was clipped by 0 bases and J by 0 bases, with 9 bases between them. CDR1 is LGHNA, CDR2 YSLEER, per germline. The CDR3 sequence: CASSQERSSSYEQYF. The CDR3 DNA follows: TGCGCCAGCAGCCAAGAGAGGTCAAGCTCCTACGAGCAGTACTTC.

The chain carries TRBV7-2 and TRBJ2-1; TRBD2 matches at 11 bases. TRBJ2-7 matches the DNA end more closely, so the J call is doubtful. Germline V lookup: CDR1 SGHTA, CDR2 FQGNSA. The CDR3 runs 13 residues. The CDR3 is CASSQGLAVEQYF. In DNA form, the CDR3 reads TGTGCCAGCAGCCAGGGACTAGCGGTGGAGCAGTACTTC.

The rearrangement links TRBV20-1 to TRBJ2-2; D is possibly TRBD2 (5 bases). The germline gives CDR1 DFQATT, CDR2 SNEGSKA (reference sequence). The CDR3 sequence is 12 residues long. Trimming left V 8 bases short and J 3 bases short, with 10 bases between. The CDR3 reads CSIWGDTGELFF. The CDR3 nucleotides read TGCAGTATCTGGGGAGACACCGGGGAGCTGTTTTTT.